The rows below give T cell receptor beta chains drawn from one sample of a study of regulatory T cells in long-lasting Graves disease. A single record per CDR3 protein comes from TCRdb applying MiXCR to the multiplex PCR reads. This table holds fewer than 400,000 distinct CDR3 sequences, less than 25% found once. This sample comprised peripheral blood mononuclear cells (PBMCs), obtained when the disease was refractory, from a patient treated with antithyroid drugs. The receptors stem from a female donor with Graves disease. CDR3s include the opening cysteine and the closing phenylalanine or tryptophan. The D gene is left open where the match is weak. Expanded clones are given a class, and other clones once, few, many or no size at all.

D: NA
V: TRBV27
size: many
J: TRBJ2-7
DNA: TGTGCCAGCAGTTTCTCCGAGGAAGGGTACGAGCAGTACTTC
CDR3: CASSFSEEGYEQYF

D: NA
V: TRBV6-9
size: NA
J: TRBJ2-7
DNA: TGTGCCAGCAGTTACACCGGGCCCCATCTAAGCGAGCAGTACTTC
CDR3: CASSYTGPHLSEQYF

D: TRBD1
V: TRBV24-1
size: NA
J: TRBJ1-2
DNA: TGTGCCACCAGTGACCACAAAGACAGGGCCTCAGCTAACTATGGCTACACCTTC
CDR3: CATSDHKDRASANYGYTF

D: NA
V: TRBV7-2
size: few
J: TRBJ2-7
DNA: TGTGCCAGCAGCTTAAGTCCGGACTACGAGCAGTACTTC
CDR3: CASSLSPDYEQYF

D: NA
V: TRBV4-2
size: NA
J: TRBJ2-5
DNA: TGTGCCAGCAGCCAAACCGGGACCCAGGAGGGGGAGACCCAGTACTTC
CDR3: CASSQTGTQEGETQYF

D: NA
V: TRBV6-2/TRBV6-3
size: NA
J: TRBJ1-6
DNA: TGTGCCAGCAGTACTACCGGGACTTCTTCACCCCTCCACTTT
CDR3: CASSTTGTSSPLHF

D: NA
V: TRBV6-1
size: NA
J: TRBJ2-7
DNA: TGTGCCAGCAGTGAAGGGTACAGCTACGAGCAGTACTTC
CDR3: CASSEGYSYEQYF

D: TRBD2
V: TRBV11-2
size: many
J: TRBJ2-2
DNA: TGTGCCAGCAGCTTAACGGGACTAGCAGTCGGGGAGCTGTTTTTT
CDR3: CASSLTGLAVGELFF

D: NA
V: TRBV12-5
size: NA
J: TRBJ2-2
DNA: TGTGCTAGTGGTTTGTTCGCGGCCGGGGAGCTGTTTTTT
CDR3: CASGLFAAGELFF

D: NA
V: TRBV19
size: few
J: TRBJ2-2
DNA: TGTGCCAGTAGGAACCGGGAGAACACCGGGGAGCTGTTTTTT
CDR3: CASRNRENTGELFF

D: NA
V: TRBV7-2
size: NA
J: TRBJ1-1
DNA: TGCGCCAGCAGCATAACGACAGCCCCCTGGACTGAAGCTTTCTTT
CDR3: CASSITTAPWTEAFF

D: NA
V: TRBV10-3
size: NA
J: TRBJ1-5
DNA: TGTGCCATCAGGGCGGCCAGTCAAGCACAGCCCCAGCATTTT
CDR3: CAIRAASQAQPQHF

D: NA
V: TRBV12-5
size: many
J: TRBJ2-7
DNA: TGTGCTAGTGGTTTGGTACCCAGCAGGGACGGCGAGCAGTACTTC
CDR3: CASGLVPSRDGEQYF

D: TRBD2
V: TRBV18
size: few
J: TRBJ2-4
DNA: TGTGCCAGCTCACCTATTGGACTAGCCCCAGGAAACATTCAGTACTTC
CDR3: CASSPIGLAPGNIQYF

D: NA
V: TRBV10-1
size: many
J: TRBJ2-5
DNA: TGCGCCAGCAGTGAGAGGGCTTCACACGAAGAGACCCAGTACTTC
CDR3: CASSERASHEETQYF

D: NA
V: TRBV12-3/TRBV12-4
size: few
J: TRBJ2-3
DNA: TGTGCCAGCAGTCCCCGGGTGGCGGGAACTGCGGATACGCAGTATTTT
CDR3: CASSPRVAGTADTQYF

D: NA
V: TRBV7-9
size: many
J: TRBJ2-7
DNA: TGTGCCAGCAGCCTAGACCACGGATGGGACGAGCAGTACTTC
CDR3: CASSLDHGWDEQYF

D: NA
V: TRBV24-1
size: many
J: TRBJ1-2
DNA: TGTGCCACCAGCCCATCGAACTATGGCTACACCTTC
CDR3: CATSPSNYGYTF

D: TRBD2
V: TRBV14
size: NA
J: TRBJ2-1
DNA: TGTGCCAGCAGCCAAGATAACCTAGCGGGAGGACGGGCCTACAATGAGCAGTTCTTC
CDR3: CASSQDNLAGGRAYNEQFF

D: NA
V: TRBV28
size: few
J: TRBJ2-7
DNA: TGTGCCAGCAACAAGTTGTCGGGACGCCAGTACTTC
CDR3: CASNKLSGRQYF

D: NA
V: TRBV7-9
size: NA
J: TRBJ2-7
DNA: TGTGCCAGCAGCCCGGATGAAGCGCGCTACGAGCAGTACTTC
CDR3: CASSPDEARYEQYF

D: NA
V: TRBV27
size: few
J: TRBJ2-2
DNA: TGTGCCAGCAGTCTAGCCTGGAACACCGGGGAGCTGTTTTTT
CDR3: CASSLAWNTGELFF

D: NA
V: TRBV11-2
size: NA
J: TRBJ2-6
DNA: TGTGCCAGCAGCGCCGGAGATACGGGTGCTGGGGCCAACGTCCTGACTTTC
CDR3: CASSAGDTGAGANVLTF

D: TRBD2
V: TRBV15
size: NA
J: TRBJ2-7
DNA: TGTGCCACCAGCAAAGCGGGAGGGCCCCACGAGCAGTACTTC
CDR3: CATSKAGGPHEQYF

D: TRBD2
V: TRBV7-8
size: NA
J: TRBJ2-7
DNA: TGTGCCAGCAGCTTATCCAGCGGGAGGGCCCTCTACGAGCAGTACTTC
CDR3: CASSLSSGRALYEQYF

D: NA
V: TRBV9
size: NA
J: TRBJ2-7
DNA: TGTGCCAGCAGCGTACAGGGGGGGTCCTACGAGCAGTACTTC
CDR3: CASSVQGGSYEQYF

D: NA
V: TRBV29-1
size: many
J: TRBJ2-5
DNA: TGCAGCGCCGATGGGATACGGGGAACGGTGTTTCAAGAGACCCAGTACTTC
CDR3: CSADGIRGTVFQETQYF

D: NA
V: TRBV15
size: NA
J: TRBJ2-2
DNA: TGTGCCACCAGCAGGGACTGGGCCGGGGAGCTGTTTTTT
CDR3: CATSRDWAGELFF

D: NA
V: TRBV19
size: NA
J: TRBJ1-1
DNA: TGTGCCAGTAGTATAGATCGGGGATGGAACACTGAAGCTTTCTTT
CDR3: CASSIDRGWNTEAFF

D: TRBD1
V: TRBV7-2
size: NA
J: TRBJ1-5
DNA: TGTGCCAGCAGTCCCGGGCAGACAGGGGGCGTCCGTGGGGGCAATCAGCCCCAGCATTTT
CDR3: CASSPGQTGGVRGGNQPQHF

D: TRBD2
V: TRBV28
size: NA
J: TRBJ2-5
DNA: TGTGCCAGCAGTTCAATAGCGGGCCGCGAGACCCAGTACTTC
CDR3: CASSSIAGRETQYF

D: TRBD1
V: TRBV29-1
size: NA
J: TRBJ2-7
DNA: TGCAGCCCACGGACAGGGGAGATATACGAGCAGTACTTC
CDR3: CSPRTGEIYEQYF

D: TRBD2
V: TRBV5-6
size: NA
J: TRBJ2-7
DNA: TGTGCCAGCAGCTTAGGGGGACTAGCGGGCGAGCAGTACTTC
CDR3: CASSLGGLAGEQYF